Following are 14 T cell receptor beta chains from one sample sequenced in a study of CD8+ T cells in alopecia areata. Treatment meaning: oral pan-JAK inhibitor, 5-10 mg twice daily. As the sequencing template, cDNA was produced by extracting RNA and reverse transcribing it. TCRdb's table, derived via immunoSEQ multiplex PCR, lists solely in-frame clones and lacks some. The repertoire holds hundreds of thousands of clones, with roughly 64% as singletons. Sample: CD4+ T cells sorted from blood, taken at week 24, from a patient treated with tofacitinib. These receptors were taken from a human donor with alopecia areata.

The chain joins TRBV6-1 to TRBJ1-1, with D uncertain. Germline assignment: CDR1 MNHNS and CDR2 SASEGT. The CDR3 consists of 14 residues. Trimming took off 6 bases at V and 0 bases at J, with 11 bases between the two ends. The CDR3 region is CASSPGGLNTEAFF. In DNA form, the CDR3 reads TGTGCCAGCAGCCCCGGCGGGCTGAACACTGAAGCTTTCTTT.

The chain links TRBV7-2 to TRBJ1-2, with D possibly matching TRBD1 (5 bases). Germline loops: CDR1 SGHTA, CDR2 FQGNSA. This CDR3 is built from 13 residues. Trimming took off 5 bases at V and 13 bases at J, with 20 bases between the two ends. The CDR3 here is CASSRRRGLEGTF. The CDR3 bases are TGTGCCAGCAGCCGGAGACGGGGCCTCGAAGGCACCTTC.

This chain uses TRBV11-2 with TRBJ2-7; a weak D match, TRBD1 (5 bases). V was cut by 2 bases and J by 1 base, with 9 bases left in between. CDR3 length: 14 amino acids. The germline gives CDR1 SGHAT, CDR2 FQNNGV. The CDR3 loop reads CASSLSDSSYEQYF. CDR3 DNA: TGTGCCAGCAGCTTAAGCGACAGTTCCTACGAGCAGTACTTC.

This chain links TRBV30 with TRBJ1-4, with unresolved D. Germline CDR1 reads GTSNPN; CDR2 reads SVGIG (reference sequence). V lost 0 bases, J lost 0 bases, and 11 bases lay in between. The CDR3 length is 16 residues. CDR3 sequence: CAWSVRLGATNEKLFF. The CDR3 DNA is TGTGCCTGGAGTGTCCGCCTCGGTGCAACTAATGAAAAACTGTTTTTT.

V gene TRBV4-1 combines with J gene TRBJ2-2, with 7 bases lining up with TRBD1. The length of the CDR3 is 16 residues. The germline CDR1 and CDR2 sequences are MGHRA and YSYEKL. The V and J ends lost 0 bases and 5 bases, in that order; junction bases with no gene match: 6. In DNA form, the CDR3 reads TGCGCCAGCAGCCAAGAAGCGACAGGGTTGACCGGGGAGCTGTTTTTT. Translation gives CASSQEATGLTGELFF.

The CDR3 DNA sequence: TGTGCCAGCAGACAATTCGCCGGGACAAGTTCAAATGAGCAGTTCTTC. Translation: CASRQFAGTSSNEQFF. The chain combines TRBV6-6 with TRBJ2-1, with D tentatively TRBD1 (6 bases). V was trimmed by 6 bases and J by 7 bases, leaving 22 bases between them. The CDR3 consists of 16 residues. Per germline, CDR1 MNHNY and CDR2 SVGAGI (reference sequence).

The V call is TRBV30, the J call TRBJ2-5; tentatively, D is TRBD2 (6 bases). This CDR3 is built from 13 residues. CDR1 GTSNPN and CDR2 SVGIG come from the germline V gene (reference sequence). V dropped 1 base and J dropped 5 bases, with 11 bases sitting between them. The CDR3 loop reads CAWSGGDRETQYF. CDR3 DNA sequence: TGTGCCTGGAGTGGGGGGGATCGGGAGACCCAGTACTTC. Full variable domain (rest looked up from reference TRBV30 and TRBJ2-5): SQTIHQWPATLVQPVGSPLSLECTVEGTSNPNLYWYRQAAGRGLQLLFYSVGIGQISSEVPQNLSASRPQDRQFILSSKKLLLSDSGFYLCAWSGGDRETQYFGPGTRLLVL.

Note on this clone: This CDR3 fails to terminate in the conserved phenylalanine or tryptophan, so it likely reflects a read error. The limits of the CDR3 on the DNA are not certain, so only TCRdb's listed CDR3 is given. V usage is TRBV30 and J usage is TRBJ1-1. Germline CDR1 is GTSNPN and CDR2 is SVGIG (reference sequence). Inclusive of both ends, the CDR3 amounts to 11 amino acids. This CDR3 is CAWSVTEGFEL.

This chain uses TRBV5-1 with TRBJ2-3; D perhaps matches TRBD2 (6 bases). The V end lost 4 bases, the J end lost 2 bases, and 17 bases lay between the germline ends. Germline lookup yields CDR1 SGHRS and CDR2 YFSETQ. CDR3 length: 16 amino acids. CDR3 region: CASSLDSSGDTDTQYF. DNA of the CDR3: TGCGCCAGCAGCCTAGACAGCTCGGGAGACACAGATACGCAGTATTTT.

The genes are TRBV4-1 and TRBJ2-1; no clear D. Per germline, CDR1 MGHRA and CDR2 YSYEKL. V lost 3 bases to trimming and J lost 6 bases, with 9 bases between them. There are 13 residues in the CDR3. The CDR3 region is CASSQVPSNEQFF. The CDR3, as DNA: TGCGCCAGCAGCCAGGTACCATCCAATGAGCAGTTCTTC.

The chain recombines TRBV5-6 with TRBJ2-3; no reliable D call. V lost 0 bases, J lost 7 bases, and 6 bases lay in between. The CDR3 is 12 amino acids. CDR1 is SGHDT, CDR2 YYEEEE, per germline. CDR3 DNA sequence: TGTGCCAGCAGCTTGGTTTCACATACGCAGTATTTT. Translated: CASSLVSHTQYF.

The rearrangement joins TRBV10-3 to TRBJ1-6; possible D gene TRBD1, 5 bases. The germline gives CDR1 ENHRY, CDR2 SYGVKD. The CDR3 has 13 residues. With 2 bases removed from V and 9 bases from J, the gap between germline ends came to 8 bases. The CDR3 DNA reads TGTGCCATCAGTGAGGGGGACGTTTCACCCCTCCACTTT. Translating it yields CAISEGDVSPLHF.

V and J are TRBV15 and TRBJ2-5, with 7 bases matching TRBD2. Germline V lookup: CDR1 LNHNV, CDR2 YYDKDF (reference sequence). The CDR3 length is 16 residues. Germline trimming cut 3 bases from V and 2 bases from J; bases unmatched to any gene: 9. For the CDR3, the DNA is TGTGCCACCAGCAGCCGGTTTGGGGGACTACAAGAGACCCAGTACTTC. It yields the protein CATSSRFGGLQETQYF.

This chain joins TRBV6-5 and TRBJ2-7; D is perhaps TRBD1 or TRBD2 (6 bases each). Germline CDR1 reads MNHEY; CDR2 reads SVGAGI. The length of the CDR3 is 14 residues. Trimming pared 2 bases from V and 7 bases from J, leaving 15 bases between. The CDR3 is CASSYRPGAGEQYF. CDR3 nucleotides: TGTGCCAGCAGTTACAGGCCAGGGGCGGGGGAGCAGTACTTC.